This T cell receptor (beta chain) was sequenced in a study of cytomegalovirus exposure and HLA in healthy donors. For the study at large: Roughly 80 million unique TCRs from HLA-typed donors made up an early data release.

Primers included in the PCR were 60 Vbeta and 13 Jbeta primers. The data were produced by immunoSEQ multiplex PCR, yet TCRdb's version contains in-frame clones alone and is incomplete. There are about 200,000 clones in the sample; about 81% occur only once, and 6.5% lies in the top ten. The V and J ends lost 4 bases and 6 bases respectively, with 17 bases between them. The length of the CDR3 is 15 residues. This chain connects TRBV5-3 to TRBJ1-5, with D possibly TRBD1 on 6 matching bases. TRBV5-3 is recorded as an ORF, its role being uncertain. What was sequenced was PBMCs. This TCR came from a woman between 45 and 60 years old in good health and CMV-seropositive. Here the CDR3 DNA reads TGTGCCAGAAGCCCCCGCGGGGGGCAGGGTCAGCCCCAGCATTTT. It yields the protein CARSPRGGQGQPQHF.